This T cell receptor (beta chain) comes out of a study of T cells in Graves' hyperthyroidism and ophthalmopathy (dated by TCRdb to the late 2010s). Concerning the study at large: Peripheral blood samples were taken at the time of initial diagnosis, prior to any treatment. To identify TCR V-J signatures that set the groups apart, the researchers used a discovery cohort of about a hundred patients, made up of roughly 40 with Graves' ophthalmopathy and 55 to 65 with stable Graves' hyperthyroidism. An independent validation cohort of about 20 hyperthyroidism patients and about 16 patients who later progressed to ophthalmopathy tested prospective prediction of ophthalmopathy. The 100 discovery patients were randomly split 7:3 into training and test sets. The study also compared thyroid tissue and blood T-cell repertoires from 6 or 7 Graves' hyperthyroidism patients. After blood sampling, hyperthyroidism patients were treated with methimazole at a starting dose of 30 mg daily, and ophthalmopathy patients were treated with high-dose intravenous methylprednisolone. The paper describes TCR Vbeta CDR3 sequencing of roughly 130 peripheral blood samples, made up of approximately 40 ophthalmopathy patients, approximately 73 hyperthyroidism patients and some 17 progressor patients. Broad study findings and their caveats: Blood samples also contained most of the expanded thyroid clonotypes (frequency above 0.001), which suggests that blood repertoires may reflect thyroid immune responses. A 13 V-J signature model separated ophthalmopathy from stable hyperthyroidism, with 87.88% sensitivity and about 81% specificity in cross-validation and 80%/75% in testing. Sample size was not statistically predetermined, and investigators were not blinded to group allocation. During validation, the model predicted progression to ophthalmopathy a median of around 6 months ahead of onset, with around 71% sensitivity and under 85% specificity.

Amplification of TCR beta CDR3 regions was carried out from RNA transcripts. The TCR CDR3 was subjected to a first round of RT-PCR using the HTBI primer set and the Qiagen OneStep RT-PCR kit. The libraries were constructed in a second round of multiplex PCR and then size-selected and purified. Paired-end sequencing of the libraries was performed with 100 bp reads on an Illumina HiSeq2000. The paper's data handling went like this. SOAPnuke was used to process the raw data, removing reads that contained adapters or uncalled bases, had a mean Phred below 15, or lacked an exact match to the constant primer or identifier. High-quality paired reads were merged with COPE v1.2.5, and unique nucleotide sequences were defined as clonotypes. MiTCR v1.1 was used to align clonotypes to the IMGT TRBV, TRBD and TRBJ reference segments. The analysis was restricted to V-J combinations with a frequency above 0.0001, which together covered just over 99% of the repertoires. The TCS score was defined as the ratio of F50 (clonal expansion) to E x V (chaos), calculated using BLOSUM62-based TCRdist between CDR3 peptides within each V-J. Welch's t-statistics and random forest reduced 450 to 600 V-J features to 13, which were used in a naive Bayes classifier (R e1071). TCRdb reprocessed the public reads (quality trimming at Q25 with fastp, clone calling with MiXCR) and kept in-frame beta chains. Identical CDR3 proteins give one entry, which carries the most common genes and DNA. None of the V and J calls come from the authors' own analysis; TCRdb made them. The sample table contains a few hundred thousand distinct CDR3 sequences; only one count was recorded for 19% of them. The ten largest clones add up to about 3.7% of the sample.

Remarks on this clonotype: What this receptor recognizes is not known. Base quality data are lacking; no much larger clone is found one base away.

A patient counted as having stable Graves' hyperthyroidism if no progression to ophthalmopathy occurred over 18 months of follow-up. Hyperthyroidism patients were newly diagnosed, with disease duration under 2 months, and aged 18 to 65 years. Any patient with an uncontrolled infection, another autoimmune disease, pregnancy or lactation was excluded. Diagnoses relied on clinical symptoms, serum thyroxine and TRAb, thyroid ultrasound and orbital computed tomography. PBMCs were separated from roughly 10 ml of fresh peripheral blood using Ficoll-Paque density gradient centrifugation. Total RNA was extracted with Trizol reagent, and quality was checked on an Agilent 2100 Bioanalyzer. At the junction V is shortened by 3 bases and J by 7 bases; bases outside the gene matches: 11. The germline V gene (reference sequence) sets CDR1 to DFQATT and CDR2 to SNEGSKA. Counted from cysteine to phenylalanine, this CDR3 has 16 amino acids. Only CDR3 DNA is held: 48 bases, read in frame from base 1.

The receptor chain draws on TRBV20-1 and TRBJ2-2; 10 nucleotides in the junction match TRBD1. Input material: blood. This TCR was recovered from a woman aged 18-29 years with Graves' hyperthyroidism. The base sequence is TGCAGTGCTAGTGGGGGGGACAGGGGAATGGGCGGGGAGCTGTTTTTT. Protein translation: CSASGGDRGMGGELFF.